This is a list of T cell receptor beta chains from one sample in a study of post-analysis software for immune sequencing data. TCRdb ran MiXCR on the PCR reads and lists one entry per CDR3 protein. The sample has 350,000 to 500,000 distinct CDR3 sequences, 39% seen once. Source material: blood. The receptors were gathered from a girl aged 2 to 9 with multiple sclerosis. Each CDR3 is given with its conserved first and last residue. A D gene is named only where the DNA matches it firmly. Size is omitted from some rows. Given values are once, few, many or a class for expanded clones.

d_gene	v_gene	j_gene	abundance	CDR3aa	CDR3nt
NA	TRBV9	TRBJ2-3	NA	CASSVDMTDTQYF	TGTGCCAGCAGCGTAGATATGACAGATACGCAGTATTTT
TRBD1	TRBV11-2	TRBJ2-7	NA	CASSSIRQGSYEQYF	TGTGCCAGCAGCTCGATCAGACAGGGCTCCTACGAGCAGTACTTC
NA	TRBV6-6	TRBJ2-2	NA	CASSYSRRVWNTGELFF	TGTGCCAGCAGTTACTCGAGGAGGGTATGGAACACCGGGGAGCTGTTTTTT
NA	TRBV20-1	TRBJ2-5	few	CSASTALGETQYF	TGCAGTGCTAGTACGGCCTTGGGAGAGACCCAGTACTTC
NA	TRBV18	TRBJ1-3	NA	CASAPTEGIGNTIYF	TGTGCCAGCGCCCCGACCGAGGGGATAGGAAACACCATATATTTT
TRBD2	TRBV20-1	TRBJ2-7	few	CSAVTRGDTSYEQYF	TGCAGTGCCGTAACCCGGGGGGATACCTCCTACGAGCAGTACTTC
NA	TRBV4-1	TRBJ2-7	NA	CASSQVNGNYEQYF	TGCGCCAGCAGCCAAGTGAATGGGAACTACGAGCAGTACTTC
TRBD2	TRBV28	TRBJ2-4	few	CASSFVGGKAKNIQYF	TGTGCCAGCAGTTTTGTGGGAGGGAAAGCCAAAAACATTCAGTACTTC
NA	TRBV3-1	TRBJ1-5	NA	CASSQDHRANQPQHF	TGTGCCAGCAGCCAAGATCACAGAGCCAATCAGCCCCAGCATTTT
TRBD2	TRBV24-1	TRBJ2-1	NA	CATSDAVAGDYNEQFF	TGTGCCACCAGTGATGCCGTAGCGGGAGACTACAATGAGCAGTTCTTC
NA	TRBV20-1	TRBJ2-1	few	CSASKAGTVHNEQFF	TGCAGTGCTAGTAAGGCGGGGACCGTACACAATGAGCAGTTCTTC
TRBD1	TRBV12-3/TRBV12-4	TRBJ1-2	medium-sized	CASSYDRVDGYTF	TGTGCCAGCAGCTACGACAGGGTAGATGGCTACACCTTC
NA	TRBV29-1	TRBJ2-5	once	CSVEYVPEQVQETQYF	TGCAGCGTTGAATACGTACCGGAACAGGTCCAAGAGACCCAGTACTTC
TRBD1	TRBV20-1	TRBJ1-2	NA	CSARDFEAGSPRTGSYGYTF	TGCAGTGCTAGAGATTTCGAGGCGGGATCCCCGAGGACAGGGTCTTATGGCTATACCTTC
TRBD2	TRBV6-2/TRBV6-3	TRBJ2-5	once	CASSSVSGGAGETQYF	TGTGCCAGCAGTTCCGTCAGCGGGGGGGCCGGAGAGACCCAGTACTTC
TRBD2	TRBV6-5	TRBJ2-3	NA	CASSYIVMTGTRNSDTQYF	TGTGCCAGCAGTTACATAGTAATGACCGGGACTAGGAATTCGGATACGCAGTATTTT
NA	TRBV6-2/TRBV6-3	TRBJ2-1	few	CASSSAAYNEQFF	TGTGCCAGCAGTTCTGCCGCCTACAATGAGCAGTTCTTC
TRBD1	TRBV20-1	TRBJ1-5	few	CSACRGSNQPQHF	TGCAGTGCTTGCAGGGGGTCAAATCAGCCCCAGCATTTT
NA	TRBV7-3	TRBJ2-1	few	CASSLSGSDEQFF	TGTGCCAGCAGCTTATCGGGGAGCGATGAGCAGTTCTTC
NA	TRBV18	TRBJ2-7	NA	CASSPGLTGLYEQYF	TGTGCCAGCTCACCGGGTCTGACAGGACTATACGAGCAGTACTTC
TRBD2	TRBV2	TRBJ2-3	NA	CAGSEGLAGSTDTQYF	TGTGCCGGCAGTGAGGGACTAGCGGGAAGCACAGATACGCAGTATTTT
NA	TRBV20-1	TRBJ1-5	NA	CSALQGSNQPQHF	TGCAGTGCTCTTCAGGGGAGCAATCAGCCCCAGCATTTT
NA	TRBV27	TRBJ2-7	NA	CASSLSRQPYEQYF	TGTGCCAGCAGTTTATCGAGACAGCCTTACGAGCAGTACTTC
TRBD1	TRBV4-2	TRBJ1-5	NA	CASSQEGQTHSNQPQHF	TGTGCCAGCAGCCAAGAGGGACAGACCCATAGCAATCAGCCCCAGCATTTT
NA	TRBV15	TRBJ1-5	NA	CATSRNSNQPQHF	TGTGCCACCAGCAGAAATAGCAATCAGCCCCAGCATTTT
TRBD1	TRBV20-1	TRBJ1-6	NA	CSARDRRYNSPLHF	TGCAGTGCTAGGGACAGGCGGTATAATTCACCCCTCCACTTT
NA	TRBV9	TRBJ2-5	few	CASTPSSVGGSETQYF	TGTGCCAGCACCCCCTCTTCAGTGGGGGGTTCTGAGACCCAGTACTTC
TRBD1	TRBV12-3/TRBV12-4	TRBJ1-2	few	CASSLRDRANGYTF	TGTGCCAGCAGTTTGAGGGACAGGGCGAATGGCTACACCTTC
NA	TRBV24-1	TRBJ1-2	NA	CATSDRTVSYGYTF	TGTGCCACCAGTGACAGGACAGTCTCCTATGGCTACACCTTC
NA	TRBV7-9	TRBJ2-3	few	CASRLRQDTQYF	TGTGCCAGCAGGTTGCGGCAAGATACGCAGTATTTT
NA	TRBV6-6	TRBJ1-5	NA	CASRDSHNQPQHF	TGTGCCAGCAGAGACAGCCACAATCAGCCCCAGCATTTT